The clone carrying this T cell receptor beta chain was seen many times. Antigen: not known. The data were taken from a study of post-analysis software for immune sequencing data. General study results and limits: With TRBV5-6, TRBV5-1 and TRBV20-1 included, roughly five TRBV segments were more frequent in patients than in controls.

The V gene lost 4 bases and the J gene lost 2 bases, with 12 bases spanning the gap. Germline values: CDR1 MGHRA, CDR2 YSYEKL. This CDR3 contains 14 residues. TCR beta cDNA libraries included unique molecular identifiers. TCRdb passed the PCR reads through MiXCR, listing each CDR3 protein once. The sample yields approximately 570,000 distinct CDR3 sequences, roughly 46% seen once. The TCR sequence derives from a girl aged 10-17 years with multiple sclerosis. The V call is TRBV4-1, the J call TRBJ2-7, with D possibly TRBD2 on 6 matching bases. The sample comprised blood. The CDR3 DNA follows: TGCGCCAGCAGCCCCGGGGGTGGACCCTACGAGCAGTACTTC. Its translation: CASSPGGGPYEQYF.